Shown below are 22 T cell receptor beta chains from a single sample sequenced in a study of T cells after posttransplantation cyclophosphamide. Busulfan-fludarabine conditioning, marrow transplant, and cyclophosphamide on days +3 and +4 were administered. Assay: immunoSEQ multiplex PCR; the TCRdb copy retains only in-frame clones and omits some. Of approximately 10,000 clones listed, 75% to 95% were seen once; the top ten hold around 3.6%. The sequenced sample was PBMCs, obtained after allogeneic stem cell transplant with posttransplant cyclophosphamide. These receptors came from a female patient between 30 and 39 years old who received an allogeneic stem cell transplant from an unrelated donor, was CMV-positive, and had no GVHD. The T cells may come from the graft donor.

The V call is TRBV7-6, the J call TRBJ2-1; D might be TRBD2 (6 bases). The CDR3 totals 17 residues. Trimming cost V 5 bases and J 0 bases, with 17 bases left between them. The germline V gene encodes CDR1 SGHVS and CDR2 FNYEAQ. The CDR3 here is CASSQLTSQSSYNEQFF. CDR3 coding DNA: TGTGCCAGCAGCCAACTCACTAGCCAAAGCTCCTACAATGAGCAGTTCTTC.

This chain uses TRBV19 with TRBJ2-6, with D possibly TRBD1 on 5 matching bases. This CDR3 comprises 16 residues. The V end was cut by 5 bases, the J end by 4 bases, with 15 bases between. Looked up from germline, CDR1 is LNHDA and CDR2 is SQIVND (reference sequence). The CDR3, as DNA: TGTGCCAGTAGTCACGATTCTGGGGCGGGGGCCAACGTCCTGACTTTC. Translation: CASSHDSGAGANVLTF.

The rearrangement uses TRBV7-7 and TRBJ2-2, with 8 bases aligning to TRBD1. This CDR3 comprises 13 residues. From germline, CDR1 is SSHAT and CDR2 FNYEAQ (reference sequence). Trimming removed 8 bases from V and 4 bases from J; junction bases left unmatched: 3. The CDR3 protein is CASGGTGTGELFF. In nucleotides, the CDR3 is TGTGCCAGCGGAGGGACAGGCACCGGGGAGCTGTTTTTT. Based on the CDR3 plus reference TRBV7-7 and TRBJ2-2, the full variable domain is GAGVSQSPRYKVTKRGQDVTLRCDPISSHATLYWYQQALGQGPEFLTYFNYEAQPDKSGLPSDRFSAERPEGSISTLTIQRTEQRDSAMYRCASGGTGTGELFFGEGSRLTVL.

The chain uses TRBV27 and TRBJ1-5; D might be TRBD1 (5 bases). This CDR3 contains 15 residues. Per germline, CDR1 MNHEY and CDR2 SMNVEV (reference sequence). V lost 4 bases and J lost 7, with 17 bases in between. The DNA of the CDR3 is TGTGCCAGCAGTTCCCGCGGACATGAGCCCCAGCCCCAGCATTTT. Translation: CASSSRGHEPQPQHF.

The chain links TRBV2 to TRBJ2-7; 10 nucleotides agree with TRBD2. V shed 6 bases and J 0 bases; nucleotides not matched to a gene: 20. CDR3 length: 20 residues. The germline V gene has CDR1 SNHLY and CDR2 FYNNEI. The CDR3 region is CASRGQGLAGGTVSSYEQYF. DNA for the CDR3: TGTGCCAGCAGGGGCCAGGGATTAGCGGGGGGCACTGTGAGCTCCTACGAGCAGTACTTC.

The sample holds one count of this clone. The chain employs TRBV19 and TRBJ1-5; 11 bases line up with TRBD1. The V gene end was trimmed by 2 bases and the J gene end by 6 bases; junction bases not matched to a gene: 9. This CDR3 is 17 amino acids long. The V gene's germline CDR1 is LNHDA and CDR2 SQIVND (reference sequence). CDR3 sequence (DNA): TGTGCCAGTAGTATAAACCGAGGACAGGGGGCGGGTCAGCCCCAGCATTTT. As protein: CASSINRGQGAGQPQHF.

This chain links TRBV19 with TRBJ2-7; 9 nucleotides line up with TRBD2. The CDR3 spans 13 residues. Per the germline V gene, CDR1 is LNHDA and CDR2 is SQIVND (reference sequence). Trimming took 4 bases from V and 5 from J; bases not matched to a gene: 3. In DNA, the CDR3 is TGTGCCAGTAGTAGGCGGGAGGGCAACGAGCAGTACTTC. It yields the protein CASSRREGNEQYF. Supplemented by reference TRBV19 and TRBJ2-7, the full variable domain reads DGGITQSPKYLFRKEGQNVTLSCEQNLNHDAMYWYRQDPGQGLRLIYYSQIVNDFQKGDIAEGYSVSREKKESFPLTVTSAQKNPTAFYLCASSRREGNEQYFGPGTRLTVT.

This clone occurred once. The J gene is TRBJ2-7, the V gene TRBV27; 9 positions match TRBD1. The CDR3 consists of 15 residues. Per germline, CDR1 MNHEY and CDR2 SMNVEV (reference sequence). V was clipped by 6 bases and J by 2 bases; unmatched bases: 8. CDR3 protein: CASRTPGQGTYEQYF. The CDR3 nucleotides are TGTGCCAGCAGAACTCCGGGACAGGGCACCTACGAGCAGTACTTC.

The CDR3 reads CASSGPNQPQHF. CDR3 sequence (DNA): TGTGCCAGCAGCGGCCCAAATCAGCCCCAGCATTTT. This chain joins TRBV11-2 and TRBJ1-5; D is unclear. V lost 5 bases to trimming and J lost 4 bases, with 6 bases between them. The length of the CDR3 is 12 residues. Germline V CDR1 and CDR2: SGHAT, FQNNGV.

This chain joins TRBV28 and TRBJ2-7; D unclear. This CDR3 spans 14 amino acids. V was trimmed by 2 bases and J by 3 bases, leaving 11 bases between them. The germline CDR1 and CDR2 sequences are MDHEN and SYDVKM. The DNA of the CDR3 is TGTGCCAGCAGTTTACGCCCGGGTAGCTACGAGCAGTACTTC. It specifies CASSLRPGSYEQYF.

This sequence joins TRBV13 and TRBJ1-5; 7 nucleotides agree with TRBD1. CDR3 length equals 15 residues. J lost 1 base, V lost 0 bases, and 0 bases had no gene match. The germline CDR1 and CDR2 sequences are PRHDT and FYEKMQ (reference sequence). The CDR3 sequence: CASSLGRGSNQPQHF. CDR3 coding DNA: TGTGCCAGCAGCTTAGGCAGGGGGAGCAATCAGCCCCAGCATTTT.

The chain carries TRBV19 and TRBJ2-4; the D gene is possibly TRBD1 (6 bases). There are 13 residues in the CDR3. Germline V gives CDR1 LNHDA, CDR2 SQIVND (reference sequence). The V end was cut by 1 base, the J end by 7 bases, with 8 bases between. The CDR3 is CASSIAGENIQYF. CDR3 sequence (DNA): TGTGCCAGTAGTATAGCAGGGGAGAACATTCAGTACTTC.

J is TRBJ2-1 and V is TRBV28; 12 bases agree with TRBD2. The V and J ends lost 4 bases and 7 bases, in that order; junction bases with no gene match: 14. This CDR3 is built from 18 residues. Germline V gene data show CDR1 as MDHEN and CDR2 as SYDVKM. The CDR3 nucleotides read TGTGCCAGCAGTTCCGGACTAGCGGGAATCCGGGGAGGGAATGAGCAGTTCTTC. Translation: CASSSGLAGIRGGNEQFF.

The gene calls are TRBV5-1 and TRBJ1-5; weak D call: TRBD1 (5 bases). V lost 5 bases to trimming and J lost 1 base, with 13 bases between them. The V gene's germline CDR1 is SGHRS and CDR2 YFSETQ. This CDR3 contains 15 residues. The CDR3 protein is CASSLRQLSNQPQHF. For the CDR3, the DNA is TGCGCCAGCAGTTTACGACAGTTGAGCAATCAGCCCCAGCATTTT.

The chain is built from TRBV5-1 and TRBJ2-1, with D possibly matching TRBD1 (6 bases). The ends were cut back, 0 bases at V and 5 bases at J, with 12 bases in the middle. CDR1 is SGHRS, CDR2 YFSETQ, per germline. The CDR3 covers 15 residues. Written as DNA, the CDR3 is TGCGCCAGCAGCTTGGCCGGGACAAGGGACAATGAGCAGTTCTTC. It encodes CASSLAGTRDNEQFF.

The chain recombines TRBV12-5 with TRBJ2-7; the D is unclear. Trimming took off 3 bases at V and 2 bases at J, with 8 bases between the two ends. The CDR3 sequence is 13 residues long. Germline V CDR1 and CDR2: LGHNT, FRNRAP. CDR3 nucleotides: TGTGCTAGTGGTTTCGGCGGAGCCTACGAGCAGTACTTC. Its translation is CASGFGGAYEQYF.

The V gene is TRBV9, the J gene TRBJ1-1; 7 bases align to TRBD1. The CDR3 is made up of 16 amino acids. V lost 0 bases, J lost 0 bases, and 5 bases stayed unmatched. CDR1 and CDR2 from the germline V gene are SGDLS and YYNGEE. The CDR3 bases are TGTGCCAGCAGCGTAGGACAGGGTAGCATGAACACTGAAGCTTTCTTT. Its protein is CASSVGQGSMNTEAFF.

The rearrangement uses TRBV12-5 and TRBJ2-3; D perhaps matches TRBD2 (6 bases). CDR3 size: 17 residues. V lost 1 base to trimming and J lost 5 bases, with 19 bases between them. Per germline, CDR1 LGHNT and CDR2 FRNRAP. CDR3 amino acids: CASGLAGGRRHRDTQYF. The CDR3 DNA follows: TGTGCTAGTGGTTTGGCTGGGGGGAGACGACACCGAGATACGCAGTATTTT.

The chain uses TRBV19 and TRBJ2-2; maybe TRBD2 (6 bases). Germline assignment: CDR1 LNHDA and CDR2 SQIVND (reference sequence). The CDR3 has 16 amino acids. Trimming removed 3 bases at V and 6 bases at J, with 17 bases between. The CDR3 loop reads CASSILRDFGPGELFF. The CDR3 DNA reads TGTGCCAGTAGTATCCTCAGGGACTTCGGGCCCGGGGAGCTGTTTTTT.

The V gene is TRBV19, the J gene TRBJ1-5, with D perhaps matching TRBD1 (6 bases). The CDR3 sequence is 15 residues long. Germline assignment: CDR1 LNHDA and CDR2 SQIVND (reference sequence). V dropped 1 base and J dropped 6 bases, with 13 bases sitting between them. The CDR3 region is CASSIGGQLFQPQHF. CDR3 nucleotide sequence: TGTGCCAGTAGTATAGGGGGGCAGTTATTTCAGCCCCAGCATTTT.

This sequence joins TRBV6-6 and TRBJ1-4; D possibly corresponds to TRBD1 (6 bases). V lost 0 bases, J lost 7 bases, and 12 bases lay in between. This CDR3 has 15 residues. Germline loops: CDR1 MNHNY, CDR2 SVGAGI (reference sequence). The CDR3 here is CASSYSHGQSEKLFF. DNA of the CDR3: TGTGCCAGCAGTTACTCTCACGGACAGAGTGAAAAACTGTTTTTT.

This rearrangement joins TRBV5-5 to TRBJ2-7; 9 bases match TRBD1. The CDR3 runs 15 residues. J was trimmed by 2 bases and V by 1 base; bases with no gene match: 4. CDR1 and CDR2 from the germline V gene are SGHKS and YYEKEE (reference sequence). The CDR3 loop is CASSLRTGVPYEQYF. The CDR3 nucleotides read TGTGCCAGCAGCTTGCGGACAGGGGTTCCCTACGAGCAGTACTTC.